The rows below give T cell receptor beta chains drawn from one sample of a study of CD8+ T cells in alopecia areata. Using immunoSEQ multiplex PCR, the repertoire was profiled, and TCRdb retains in-frame clones only, with some absent. Here the sample spans fewer than 150,000 clones, 58% being singletons. Sequencing used CD4+ T cells sorted from blood, obtained at week 0. The receptor set was obtained from a human donor with alopecia areata. Each CDR3 is given with its conserved first and last residue. The D gene is left open where the match is weak. Not every row has a clone size; where given, it reads once, few, many or a size class.

size: .; D: TRBD2; V: TRBV7-2; length: 16; J: TRBJ2-7; CDR3: CASSLGWTSGSYEQYF; DNA: TGTGCCAGCAGCTTAGGTTGGACTAGCGGGTCCTACGAGCAGTACTTC
size: few; D: .; V: TRBV29-1; length: 14; J: TRBJ2-3; CDR3: CSVKQGDQTDTQYF; DNA: TGCAGCGTAAAACAGGGTGATCAAACAGATACGCAGTATTTT
size: .; D: .; V: TRBV19; length: 12; J: TRBJ2-3; CDR3: CASSMDLDTQYF; DNA: TGTGCCAGTAGTATGGATTTGGATACGCAGTATTTT
size: few; D: .; V: TRBV30; length: 16; J: TRBJ1-1; CDR3: CAWSPLAPAGATEAFF; DNA: TGTGCCTGGAGTCCCCTAGCGCCTGCAGGGGCCACTGAAGCTTTCTTT
size: .; D: .; V: TRBV19; length: 16; J: TRBJ2-1; CDR3: CASSIAGWSSYNEQFF; DNA: TGTGCCAGTAGTATCGCCGGTTGGAGCTCCTACAATGAGCAGTTCTTC
size: few; D: .; V: TRBV25-1; length: 15; J: TRBJ2-6; CDR3: CASSRGISGANVLTF; DNA: TGTGCCAGCAGTCGGGGCATCTCTGGGGCCAACGTCCTGACTTTC
size: .; D: TRBD1; V: TRBV6-6; length: 13; J: TRBJ1-2; CDR3: CASSPTGDYGYTF; DNA: TGTGCCAGCAGCCCGACAGGGGACTATGGCTACACCTTC
size: .; D: TRBD1; V: TRBV9; length: 18; J: TRBJ1-5; CDR3: CASSPGTGSPVPHQPQHF; DNA: TGTGCCAGCAGCCCCGGGACAGGGTCTCCCGTCCCCCATCAGCCCCAGCATTTT
size: .; D: TRBD1; V: TRBV5-1; length: 19; J: TRBJ2-6; CDR3: CASSLGTGGSLSGANVLTF; DNA: TGCGCCAGCAGCTTGGGGACAGGGGGATCCCTCTCTGGGGCCAACGTCCTGACTTTC
size: .; D: .; V: TRBV10-3; length: 16; J: TRBJ2-1; CDR3: CAISESLASSYNEQFF; DNA: TGTGCCATCAGTGAGTCCCTAGCGAGCTCCTACAATGAGCAGTTCTTC
size: .; D: .; V: TRBV14; length: 15; J: TRBJ1-1; CDR3: CASSQDRVRHTEAFF; DNA: TGTGCCAGCAGCCAAGATAGGGTACGGCACACTGAAGCTTTCTTT
size: .; D: .; V: TRBV30; length: 15; J: TRBJ2-7; CDR3: CAWTRRGWGSYEQYF; DNA: TGTGCCTGGACCCGGAGAGGTTGGGGTTCCTACGAGCAGTACTTC
size: .; D: TRBD2; V: TRBV7-2; length: 16; J: TRBJ2-2; CDR3: CASTFTSGVDTGELFF; DNA: TGTGCCAGCACCTTTACTAGCGGCGTAGACACCGGGGAGCTGTTTTTT
size: few; D: TRBD2; V: TRBV5-4; length: 14; J: TRBJ2-7; CDR3: CASSFWTSGRVQYF; DNA: TGTGCCAGCAGCTTCTGGACTAGCGGGAGGGTGCAGTACTTC
size: .; D: .; V: TRBV19; length: 13; J: TRBJ1-5; CDR3: CASSQDRNQPQHF; DNA: TGTGCCAGTAGCCAAGACAGAAATCAGCCCCAGCATTTT
size: .; D: TRBD1; V: TRBV29-1; length: 14; J: TRBJ1-5; CDR3: CSVAGTGANQPQHF; DNA: TGCAGCGTTGCCGGGACAGGGGCTAATCAGCCCCAGCATTTT
size: .; D: .; V: TRBV27; length: 12; J: TRBJ1-5; CDR3: CASSSGNQPQHF; DNA: TGTGCCAGCAGTTCCGGTAATCAGCCCCAGCATTTT
size: few; D: TRBD2; V: TRBV18; length: 16; J: TRBJ2-5; CDR3: CASSLLAGGPEETQYF; DNA: TGTGCCAGCTCACTCCTAGCGGGGGGGCCTGAAGAGACCCAGTACTTC